The clone carrying this T cell receptor beta chain showed up just once. No antigen is known for it. The selected patients with pancreatic ductal adenocarcinoma had surgery but no neoadjuvant therapy. The data originate from a study of T cells in pancreatic ductal adenocarcinoma. Findings of the study overall: Blood clonality (roughly 0.07) did not differ significantly from tumor (approximately 0.1).

Clones were read by immunoSEQ multiplex PCR, and TCRdb kept only the in-frame ones, dropping some. Of roughly 100,000 clones in the sample, 90% to 95% were seen once. Germline V lookup: CDR1 MNHEY, CDR2 SMNVEV (reference sequence). V was trimmed by 4 bases and J by 0 bases, leaving 10 bases between them. The CDR3 extends over 16 amino acids. Sequenced sample: PBMCs. The sequence was collected from a human donor with pancreatic ductal adenocarcinoma. The V call is TRBV27, the J call TRBJ2-6; tentatively, D is TRBD2 (5 bases). The CDR3 spells CASSYGVPSGANVLTF. CDR3 bases: TGTGCCAGCAGTTACGGGGTTCCCTCTGGGGCCAACGTCCTGACTTTC.